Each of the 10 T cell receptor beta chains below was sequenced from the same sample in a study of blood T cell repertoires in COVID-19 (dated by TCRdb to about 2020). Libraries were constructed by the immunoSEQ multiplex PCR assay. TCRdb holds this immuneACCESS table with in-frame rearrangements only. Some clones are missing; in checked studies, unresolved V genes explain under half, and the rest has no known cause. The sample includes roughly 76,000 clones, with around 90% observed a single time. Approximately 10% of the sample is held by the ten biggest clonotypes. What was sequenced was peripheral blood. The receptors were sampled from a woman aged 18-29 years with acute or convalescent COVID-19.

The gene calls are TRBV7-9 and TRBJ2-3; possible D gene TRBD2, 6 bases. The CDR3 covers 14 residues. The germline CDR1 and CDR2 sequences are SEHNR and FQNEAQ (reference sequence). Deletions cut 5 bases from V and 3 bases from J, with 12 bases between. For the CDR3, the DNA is TGTGCCAGCAGCCTTTATAGCGGAACAGATACGCAGTATTTT. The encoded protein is CASSLYSGTDTQYF. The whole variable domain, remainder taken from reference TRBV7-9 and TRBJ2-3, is DTGVSQNPRHKITKRGQNVTFRCDPISEHNRLYWYRQTLGQGPEFLTYFQNEAQLEKSRLLSDRFSAERPKGSFSTLEIQRTEQGDSAMYLCASSLYSGTDTQYFGPGTRLTVL.

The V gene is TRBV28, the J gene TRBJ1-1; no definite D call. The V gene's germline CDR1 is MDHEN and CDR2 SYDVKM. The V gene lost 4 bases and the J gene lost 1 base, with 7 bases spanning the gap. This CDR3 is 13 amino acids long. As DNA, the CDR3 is TGTGCCAGCAGTTCACCCAGGAACACTGAAGCTTTCTTT. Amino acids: CASSSPRNTEAFF.

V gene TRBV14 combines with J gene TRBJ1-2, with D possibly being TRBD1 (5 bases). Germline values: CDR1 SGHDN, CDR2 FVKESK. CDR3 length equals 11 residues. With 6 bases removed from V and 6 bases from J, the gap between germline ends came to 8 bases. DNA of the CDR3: TGTGCCAGCAGTAAAGGGGATGGCTACACCTTC. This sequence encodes CASSKGDGYTF.

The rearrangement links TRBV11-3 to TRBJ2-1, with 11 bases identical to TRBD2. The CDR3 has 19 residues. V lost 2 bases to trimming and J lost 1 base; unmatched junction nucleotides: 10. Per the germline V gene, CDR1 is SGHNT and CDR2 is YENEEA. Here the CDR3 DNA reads TGTGCCAGCAGCTTAAGGGGCCTGACTAGCGGGACATCCTACAATGAGCAGTTCTTC. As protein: CASSLRGLTSGTSYNEQFF.

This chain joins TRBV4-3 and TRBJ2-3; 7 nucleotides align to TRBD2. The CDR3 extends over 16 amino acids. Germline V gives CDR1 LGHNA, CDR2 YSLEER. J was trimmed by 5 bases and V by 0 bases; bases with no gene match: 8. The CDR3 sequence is CASSQDTASGQDTQYF. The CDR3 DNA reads TGCGCCAGCAGCCAAGATACGGCTAGCGGCCAAGATACGCAGTATTTT.

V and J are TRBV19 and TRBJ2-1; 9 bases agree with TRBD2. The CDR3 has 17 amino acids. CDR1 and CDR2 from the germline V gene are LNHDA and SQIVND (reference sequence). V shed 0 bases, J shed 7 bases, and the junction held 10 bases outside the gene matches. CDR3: CASSIDYGLSGSNEQFF. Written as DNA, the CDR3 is TGTGCCAGTAGTATAGACTACGGACTTAGCGGGAGTAATGAGCAGTTCTTC.

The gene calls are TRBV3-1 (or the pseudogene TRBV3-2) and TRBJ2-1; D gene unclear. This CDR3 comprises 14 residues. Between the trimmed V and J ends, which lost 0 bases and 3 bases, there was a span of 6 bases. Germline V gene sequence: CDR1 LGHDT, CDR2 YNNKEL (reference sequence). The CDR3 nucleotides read TGTGCCAGCAGCCAAGATTACGGCTACAATGAGCAGTTCTTC. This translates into CASSQDYGYNEQFF.

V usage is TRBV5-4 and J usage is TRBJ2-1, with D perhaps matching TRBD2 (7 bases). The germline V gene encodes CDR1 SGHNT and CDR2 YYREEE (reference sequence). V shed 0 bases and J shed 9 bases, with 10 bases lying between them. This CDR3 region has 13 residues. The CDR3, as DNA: TGTGCCAGCAGCTTGGAGGGAGGGGGTGAGCAGTTCTTC. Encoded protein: CASSLEGGGEQFF.

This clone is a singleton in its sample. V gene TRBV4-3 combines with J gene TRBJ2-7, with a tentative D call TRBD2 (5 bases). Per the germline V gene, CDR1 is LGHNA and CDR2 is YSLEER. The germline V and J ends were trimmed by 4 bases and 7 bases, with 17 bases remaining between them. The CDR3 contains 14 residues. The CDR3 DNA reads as TGCGCCAGCAGCCCCACCCGGGGAAGCGAGGAGCAGTACTTC. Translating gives CASSPTRGSEEQYF.

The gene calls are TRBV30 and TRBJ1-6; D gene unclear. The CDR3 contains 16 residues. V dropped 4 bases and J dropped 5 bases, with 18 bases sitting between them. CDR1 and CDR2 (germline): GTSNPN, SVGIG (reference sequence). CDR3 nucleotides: TGTGCCTGGATCCCGCGCGCAGGAGGGAATAATTCACCCCTCCACTTT. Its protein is CAWIPRAGGNNSPLHF. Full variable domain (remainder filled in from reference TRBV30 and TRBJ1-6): SQTIHQWPATLVQPVGSPLSLECTVEGTSNPNLYWYRQAAGRGLQLLFYSVGIGQISSEVPQNLSASRPQDRQFILSSKKLLLSDSGFYLCAWIPRAGGNNSPLHFGNGTRLTVT.